The rows below give T cell receptor beta chains drawn from one sample of a study of T cell repertoires in cytomegalovirus infection. TCRdb re-called the reads with MiXCR, one entry per CDR3 protein. Counted here are about 160,000 distinct CDR3 sequences, over 15% occurring once; the ten biggest clones make up 18%. Sequencing used CD8+ T cells from PBMCs. The receptor set was obtained from a human donor in good health (CMV status not recorded). Some clones in this sample may be carry-over from other donors' samples. The CDR3 runs from the conserved cysteine through the conserved F or W. D genes are given only for firm matches.

D	V	J	length	CDR3
NA	TRBV6-2/TRBV6-3	TRBJ1-5	14	CASSYSASNQPQHF
NA	TRBV6-2/TRBV6-3	TRBJ2-1	15	CASSPTRDSYNEQFF
TRBD1	TRBV20-1	TRBJ2-7	14	CSADPDRDPYEQYF
NA	TRBV12-3/TRBV12-4	TRBJ1-2	12	CASSLSPRVWTF
NA	TRBV7-8	TRBJ1-5	16	CASSNLDSAMDQPQHF
NA	TRBV7-9	TRBJ1-1	15	CASSPAAGRWTEAFF
NA	TRBV7-2	TRBJ2-3	15	CASSVGPSSTDTQYF
NA	TRBV6-5	TRBJ1-1	14	CASISLGRIPEAFF
NA	TRBV9	TRBJ2-7	14	CASSVEPASYEQYF
NA	TRBV5-6	TRBJ2-3	15	CASSPGTRVTDTQYF
NA	TRBV11-2	TRBJ2-3	15	CASSLDGSGVDTQYF
NA	TRBV7-2	TRBJ2-1	14	CASSSGTWENEQFF
TRBD2	TRBV11-2	TRBJ2-7	15	CASSSWTSGSFEQYF
NA	TRBV6-2/TRBV6-3	TRBJ2-1	17	CASSYSSRRARYNEQFF
NA	TRBV7-8	TRBJ2-1	14	CASSLSRTGDEQFF
TRBD2	TRBV28	TRBJ2-1	16	CASSLFLAGSYNEQFF
NA	TRBV7-2	TRBJ2-7	15	CASSLGQLAQYEQYF
TRBD1	TRBV7-2	TRBJ1-1	16	CASTPGQGRANTEAFF
NA	TRBV29-1	TRBJ1-2	13	CSVPPDSDYGYTF
NA	TRBV6-1	TRBJ2-7	15	CASSEWATETYEQYF
TRBD2	TRBV15	TRBJ2-1	15	CATSRAAGGRNEQFF
NA	TRBV7-6	TRBJ2-1	13	CASTPPGRNEQFF
NA	TRBV19	TRBJ2-1	16	CASSPRGGTANNEQFF
TRBD2	TRBV28	TRBJ2-4	17	CASRGTSGPLAKNIQYF
NA	TRBV10-3	TRBJ1-5	15	CAISESMAGNQPQHF
NA	TRBV7-2	TRBJ2-1	16	CASSLRSGGGYNEQFF
NA	TRBV7-8	TRBJ1-3	14	CASSLRKGPNTIYF
NA	TRBV7-8	TRBJ2-3	16	CASSLLTGTSTDTQYF
NA	TRBV28	TRBJ2-2	13	CASSLANTGELFF
NA	TRBV6-2/TRBV6-3	TRBJ1-5	16	CASSPGTLGGAQPQHF
NA	TRBV28	TRBJ1-6	15	CASLQGGRAGSPLHF
NA	TRBV6-5	TRBJ2-7	12	CASSQDRYEQYF
TRBD2	TRBV6-5	TRBJ2-2	16	CASGRSGTRGTGELFF
NA	TRBV7-8	TRBJ2-5	14	CASSLAVNGETQYF
NA	TRBV6-1	TRBJ1-1	15	CASSRIRLMNTEAFF
NA	TRBV11-2	TRBJ1-1	12	CASLVTNTEAFF
TRBD1	TRBV7-9	TRBJ2-6	16	CASRPGTGTGANVLTF
TRBD2	TRBV7-2	TRBJ2-3	18	CASSSSLWTSGGPDTQYF
TRBD2	TRBV4-1	TRBJ2-3	18	CASSQGPVAAGGTDTQYF
TRBD1	TRBV10-1	TRBJ1-1	14	CASSNEGANTEAFF
TRBD2	TRBV28	TRBJ2-3	15	CASSYPGGGTDTQYF
NA	TRBV5-1	TRBJ2-7	11	CASSSTDEQYF
NA	TRBV7-8	TRBJ1-2	19	CASSLRAETKVDRIYGYTF
NA	TRBV7-8	TRBJ1-5	13	CASSFEGDQPQHF
TRBD1	TRBV27	TRBJ1-1	16	CASRRDRGVLNTEAFF
NA	TRBV4-3	TRBJ2-7	13	CASSRDTGYEQYF
NA	TRBV5-6	TRBJ2-7	13	CASSFRTNYEQYF
NA	TRBV6-2/TRBV6-3	TRBJ1-1	14	CASSYSGSATEAFF
NA	TRBV7-6	TRBJ2-4	12	CASSSIMNIQYF
NA	TRBV11-3	TRBJ2-1	15	CASSLAHGSYNEQFF
NA	TRBV6-2/TRBV6-3	TRBJ2-7	13	CASSYIREYEQYF